These 14 T cell receptor beta chains were sequenced from one sample in a study of T cell changes during pregnancy in multiple sclerosis. The protocol was immunoSEQ multiplex PCR, while the TCRdb copy is restricted to in-frame clones and leaves out a portion. In the table there are some 80,000 clones, 90% to 95% of which are singletons. The material was peripheral blood, obtained in the second trimester of pregnancy. These receptors all come from a female donor with multiple sclerosis, enrolled in a pregnancy study.

The chain uses TRBV5-4 and TRBJ1-2; 9 bases are shared with TRBD1. The CDR3 totals 14 residues. Germline CDR1 and CDR2: SGHNT and YYREEE (reference sequence). Unmatched junction bases numbered 5, after V lost 3 bases and J lost 5 bases. The CDR3, as DNA: TGTGCCAGCAGCTCAGACAGGGGGGTATATGGCTACACCTTC. Translating it yields CASSSDRGVYGYTF.

J is TRBJ1-1 and V is TRBV5-1; no reliable D call. Germline-derived CDR1 and CDR2 are SGHRS and YFSETQ. Deletions cut 7 bases from V and 7 bases from J, with 14 bases between. This CDR3 comprises 12 residues. CDR3 in DNA: TGCGCCAGCTCAATGCGGGCAGTTGAAGCTTTCTTT. Residues: CASSMRAVEAFF.

The V gene is TRBV5-4, the J gene TRBJ1-2, with a weak D call TRBD1 (6 bases). The ends were cut back, 0 bases at V and 8 bases at J, with 11 bases in the middle. The CDR3 sequence is 13 residues long. Germline V lookup: CDR1 SGHNT, CDR2 YYREEE (reference sequence). The CDR3 loop is CASSLGQVRGYTF. CDR3 DNA sequence: TGTGCCAGCAGCTTGGGACAGGTGCGGGGCTACACCTTC.

The rearrangement links TRBV5-1 to TRBJ2-7, with 10 bases fitting TRBD2. The CDR3 runs to 15 residues. Trimming cost V 3 bases and J 2 bases; bases outside gene matches: 5. In germline, CDR1 is SGHRS, CDR2 YFSETQ. CDR3 nucleotides: TGCGCCAGCAGCTCTCTAGCGGGAGCTCCCTACGAGCAGTACTTC. It yields the protein CASSSLAGAPYEQYF.

V gene TRBV29-1 combines with J gene TRBJ1-2; TRBD1 aligns across 7 bases. The CDR3 totals 16 residues. With V trimmed by 6 bases and J by 0 bases, 13 bases remained unmatched. Germline CDR1 is SQVTM and CDR2 is ANQGSEA. The CDR3 region has the DNA TGCAGCGTCCCCGGGACAGCCCAACTCTCTAACTATGGCTACACCTTC. Its protein product is CSVPGTAQLSNYGYTF.

The chain carries TRBV5-1 and TRBJ1-1, with TRBD1 identical over 7 bases. Germline trimming cut 4 bases from V and 8 bases from J; bases unmatched to any gene: 8. The CDR3 spans 13 residues. Germline lookup yields CDR1 SGHRS and CDR2 YFSETQ. CDR3 DNA: TGCGCCAGCAGCCTCCAAAACAGGGGAGAAGCTTTCTTT. This gives the protein CASSLQNRGEAFF.

The chain couples TRBV7-6 to TRBJ1-2, with TRBD1 matching 11 bases. V was pared by 6 bases and J by 4 bases, with 7 bases of the junction left unmatched. The germline V gene has CDR1 SGHVS and CDR2 FNYEAQ. This CDR3 comprises 15 residues. For the CDR3, the DNA is TGTGCCAGCAGTGACCGTGGGACAGGGGGCTATGGCTACACCTTC. Its translation: CASSDRGTGGYGYTF.

This clone occurred once. The chain carries TRBV7-6 and TRBJ1-1; TRBD1 might be the D (6 bases). Deletions cut 4 bases from V and 10 bases from J, with 13 bases between. From germline, CDR1 is SGHVS and CDR2 FNYEAQ. The length of the CDR3 is 12 residues. The CDR3 DNA reads as TGTGCCAGCAGCTCCCGTACAGGGCTAGCTTTCTTT. Its translation is CASSSRTGLAFF.

V usage is TRBV6-5 and J usage is TRBJ1-2, with 8 bases that match TRBD1. This CDR3 is built from 14 residues. Germline-derived CDR1 and CDR2 are MNHEY and SVGAGI. Trimming took 8 bases from V and 4 from J; bases not matched to a gene: 9. The CDR3 nucleotides read TGTGCCAGCGGAGGGACAGGTCGAAGCTATGGCTACACCTTC. Encoded protein: CASGGTGRSYGYTF.

The chain couples TRBV4-2 to TRBJ2-7; D is perhaps TRBD2 (5 bases). The CDR3 is 15 amino acids. The V gene lost 0 bases and the J gene lost 0 bases, with 9 bases spanning the gap. The germline CDR1 and CDR2 sequences are LGHNA and YNFKEQ. CDR3 residues: CASSQDEGSSYEQYF. The DNA of the CDR3 is TGTGCCAGCAGCCAAGATGAAGGGAGCTCCTACGAGCAGTACTTC.

V usage is TRBV5-1 and J usage is TRBJ1-3; D remains unclear. The V end was cut by 5 bases, the J end by 0 bases, with 12 bases between. This CDR3 comprises 15 residues. Per germline, CDR1 SGHRS and CDR2 YFSETQ. The CDR3 here is CASSPGSYSGNTIYF. The CDR3 DNA is TGCGCCAGCAGTCCAGGCTCGTACTCTGGAAACACCATATATTTT.

The CDR3 loop is CASSLGGNYGYTF. DNA of the CDR3: TGTGCCAGCAGCTTGGGGGGGAACTATGGCTACACCTTC. The chain links TRBV7-9 to TRBJ1-2, with D possibly matching TRBD1 (5 bases). The CDR3 loop spans 13 amino acids. The V end lost 3 bases, the J end lost 2 bases, and 7 bases lay between the germline ends. CDR1 and CDR2 (germline): SEHNR, FQNEAQ (reference sequence). Based on the CDR3 plus reference TRBV7-9 and TRBJ1-2, the full variable domain is DTGVSQNPRHKITKRGQNVTFRCDPISEHNRLYWYRQTLGQGPEFLTYFQNEAQLEKSRLLSDRFSAERPKGSFSTLEIQRTEQGDSAMYLCASSLGGNYGYTFGSGTRLTVV.

This clone was counted only a few times. The chain combines TRBV6-1 with TRBJ2-1, with 11 nucleotides matching TRBD2. The length of the CDR3 is 20 residues. The germline V gene has CDR1 MNHNS and CDR2 SASEGT. V gave up 4 bases and J gave up 0 bases; unmatched junction bases: 14. For the CDR3, the DNA is TGTGCCAGCAGTGTGCGGGCCGGGACTAGCGGACTTAGCTCCTACAATGAGCAGTTCTTC. Residues: CASSVRAGTSGLSSYNEQFF.

CDR3 bases: TGTGCCAGCAGTGTACAGGGTGTGAACACTGAAGCTTTCTTT. This encodes CASSVQGVNTEAFF. The chain is built from TRBV28 and TRBJ1-1; possible D gene TRBD1, 6 bases. Per the germline V gene, CDR1 is MDHEN and CDR2 is SYDVKM. This CDR3 has 14 amino acids. The V and J ends lost 5 bases and 0 bases respectively, with 10 bases between them.